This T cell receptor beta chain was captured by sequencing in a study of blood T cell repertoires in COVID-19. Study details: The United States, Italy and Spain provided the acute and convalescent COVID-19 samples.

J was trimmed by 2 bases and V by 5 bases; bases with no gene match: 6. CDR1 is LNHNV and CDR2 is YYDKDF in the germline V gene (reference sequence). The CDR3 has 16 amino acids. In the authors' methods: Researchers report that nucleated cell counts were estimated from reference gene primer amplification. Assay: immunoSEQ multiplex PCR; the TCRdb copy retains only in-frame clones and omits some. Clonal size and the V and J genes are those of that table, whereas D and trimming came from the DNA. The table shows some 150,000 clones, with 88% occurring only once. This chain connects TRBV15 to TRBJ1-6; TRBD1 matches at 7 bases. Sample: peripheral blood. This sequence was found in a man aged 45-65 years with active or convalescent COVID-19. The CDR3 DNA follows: TGTGCCACCAGCCCCGACAGGGCGCCCTATAATTCACCCCTCCACTTT. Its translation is CATSPDRAPYNSPLHF.